This T cell receptor beta chain stems from a study of T-cell reconstitution after alpha-beta-depleted transplantation in children. This clonotype appeared many times. Unique molecular identifiers tagged the TCRbeta library. TCRdb re-called the PCR reads through MiXCR, storing one row per CDR3 protein. In the table there are fewer than 550,000 distinct CDR3 sequences, over 9.5% of which are singletons. V was clipped by 5 bases and J by 13 bases; unmatched bases: 5. The CDR3 runs to 12 residues. Sample: PBMCs, taken before TCRalphabeta/CD19-depleted stem cell transplant. This chain connects TRBV12-3 or TRBV12-4 to TRBJ2-1; the match to TRBD1 covers 10 bases. This TCR derives from a child between 2 and 9 years old with inherited bone marrow failure, due to receive a stem cell transplant. The CDR3 region has the DNA TGTGCCAGCAGTAGACAGGGGGCGGTTCAGTTCTTC. This gives the protein CASSRQGAVQFF.